This T cell receptor beta chain is drawn from a study of Graves' ophthalmopathy and Graves' hyperthyroidism (dated by TCRdb to between 2018 and 2020). General notes on the study: Peripheral blood samples were taken at the time of initial diagnosis, before any treatment was given. To tell Graves' ophthalmopathy apart from Graves' hyperthyroidism, and to predict which patients would progress to ophthalmopathy, the study relied on TCR beta repertoire signatures. In total, under 150 blood samples were TCR-sequenced: 40 to 45 ophthalmopathy, approximately 75 hyperthyroidism and about 17 hyperthyroidism-to-ophthalmopathy patients. To explore V-J signatures distinguishing ophthalmopathy from hyperthyroidism, a discovery set of some 100 patients (43 ophthalmopathy, about 57 stable hyperthyroidism) was enrolled. An independent validation cohort was composed of 18 hyperthyroidism patients and 15 to 17 patients who later progressed from hyperthyroidism to ophthalmopathy. In 6 or 7 hyperthyroidism patients, T-cell repertoires of thyroid tissue and blood were compared. After sampling, hyperthyroidism patients received methimazole starting at 30 mg daily, and ophthalmopathy patients received high-dose intravenous methylprednisolone. Overall study outcomes, separate from this receptor: In cross-validation, the 13-signature model distinguished ophthalmopathy from stable hyperthyroidism with 85% to 90% sensitivity and 81.08% specificity, and in the test set the corresponding values were approximately 79% and 70%. In validation, the model predicted ophthalmopathy progression with about 71% sensitivity and less than 80% specificity; fewer than 15 predicted patients were CT-confirmed with GO in a median of around 6 months. No statistical method was used to predetermine the sample size, and group allocation was not hidden from the investigators. Most expanded thyroid clonotypes with a frequency above 0.001 also appeared in blood, which suggests that blood repertoires may reflect the immune response in the thyroid.

TCR beta CDR3 regions were amplified from RNA transcripts for repertoire sequencing. HTBI primers and the Qiagen OneStep RT-PCR kit were used in a first-round RT-PCR, which was followed by a second-round multiplex PCR, size selection and purification. The libraries underwent paired-end sequencing with 100 bp reads on an Illumina HiSeq2000. On the authors' methods: SOAPnuke was used to process the reads, throwing out any read that had adapters, had uncalled bases, had a mean Phred below 15, or lacked an exact constant-primer or identifier match. COPE v1.2.5 was used to merge high-quality paired reads. Clonotypes were defined as unique nucleotide sequences and were aligned to IMGT TRB V, D and J references using MiTCR v1.1. The analysis was limited to V-J combinations with a frequency above 0.0001, which together covered approximately 99% of repertoires. For each V-J combination, a TCR clonal expansion and chaos score was defined as F50 clonal expansion divided by the chaos observed in the TCRdist matrix. Welch's t-statistics and random forest were used to reduce features to more than ten V-J combinations, which were fed into a naive Bayes classifier. The similarity between thyroid and blood repertoires was quantified using the Morisita-Horn index. The public reads were reanalyzed by TCRdb: fastp trimming at Q25, MiXCR alignment, in-frame beta chains only. Rows merge per CDR3 protein into single entries with the most common DNA and genes. It is TCRdb's table, rather than the study itself, that gives the V and J calls and clone size. The sample table shows around 670,000 distinct CDR3 sequences, and roughly 40% are seen once. Approximately 46% of the sample belongs to the ten largest clones.

The CDR3 numbers 17 residues from cysteine through phenylalanine. Just the 51-base CDR3 DNA is kept, in frame starting at base 1. Deletion took 6 bases off V and 1 base off J, with a span of 19 bases between the germline ends. The germline V gene yields MGHDK for CDR1 and SYGVNS for CDR2. Turning to this clonotype: Its antigen is currently not known. Per-base quality was not reported, and no clone a single base away is much larger than it.

Patients with ophthalmopathy had moderately to severely active disease, with a Clinical Activity Score of 3 or more, a NOSPECS grade of 4 or more, and a disease duration of less than 3 months. Patients were excluded if they had other autoimmune diseases, uncontrolled infections, pregnancy or lactation. Diagnosis was based on clinical symptoms, serum thyroxine, TRAb, thyroid ultrasound and orbital computed tomography. PBMCs were isolated from about 9.2 ml of fresh peripheral blood by Ficoll-Paque density gradient centrifugation. Total RNA was extracted using Trizol reagent, and RNA quality was checked on an Agilent 2100 Bioanalyzer.

The source of this sequence is an adult man with Graves' ophthalmopathy. The V and J genes are TRBV25-1 and TRBJ1-3, with the D gene not confidently named. The specimen sequenced was peripheral blood. The CDR3 region: CASSQDRRVSSGNTIYF. The DNA reads as follows: TGTGCCAGCAGCCAAGATCGGCGGGTAAGTTCTGGAAACACCATATATTTT.